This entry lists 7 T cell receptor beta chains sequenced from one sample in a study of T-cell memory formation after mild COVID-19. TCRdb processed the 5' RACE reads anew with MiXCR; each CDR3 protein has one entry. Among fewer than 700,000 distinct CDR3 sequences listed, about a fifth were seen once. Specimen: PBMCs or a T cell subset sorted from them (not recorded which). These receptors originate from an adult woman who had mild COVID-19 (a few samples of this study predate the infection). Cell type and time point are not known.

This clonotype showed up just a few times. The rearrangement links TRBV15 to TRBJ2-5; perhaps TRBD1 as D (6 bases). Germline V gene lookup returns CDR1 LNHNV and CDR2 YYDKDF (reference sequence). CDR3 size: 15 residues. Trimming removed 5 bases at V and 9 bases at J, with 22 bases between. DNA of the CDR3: TGTGCCACCAGCGCTGAAATCTCCACAGGGTCGCCCCAGTACTTC. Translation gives CATSAEISTGSPQYF.

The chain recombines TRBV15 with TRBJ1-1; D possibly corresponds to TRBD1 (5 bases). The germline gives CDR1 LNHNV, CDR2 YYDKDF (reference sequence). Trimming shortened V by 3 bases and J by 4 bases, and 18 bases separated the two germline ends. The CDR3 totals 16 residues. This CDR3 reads CATSSVRQAGGTEAFF. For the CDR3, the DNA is TGTGCCACCAGCAGCGTTCGGCAGGCGGGGGGCACTGAAGCTTTCTTT.

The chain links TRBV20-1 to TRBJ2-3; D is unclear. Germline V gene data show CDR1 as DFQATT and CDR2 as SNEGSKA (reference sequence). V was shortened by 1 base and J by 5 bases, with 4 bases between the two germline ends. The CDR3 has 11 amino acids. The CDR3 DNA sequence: TGCAGTGCTAGAGTGGTAGATACGCAGTATTTT. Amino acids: CSARVVDTQYF.

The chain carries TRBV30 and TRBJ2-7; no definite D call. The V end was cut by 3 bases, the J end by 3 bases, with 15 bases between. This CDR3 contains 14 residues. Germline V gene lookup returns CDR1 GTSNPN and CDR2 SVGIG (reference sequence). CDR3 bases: TGTGCCTGGAGCCCTCCCGGGTCCGACTACGAGCAGTACTTC. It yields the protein CAWSPPGSDYEQYF.

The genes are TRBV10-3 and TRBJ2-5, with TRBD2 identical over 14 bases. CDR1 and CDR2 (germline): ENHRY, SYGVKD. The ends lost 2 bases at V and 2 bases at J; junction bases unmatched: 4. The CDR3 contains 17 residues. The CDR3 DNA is TGTGCCATCAGTGAGACGGGACTAGCGGGAGCACAAGAGACCCAGTACTTC. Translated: CAISETGLAGAQETQYF.

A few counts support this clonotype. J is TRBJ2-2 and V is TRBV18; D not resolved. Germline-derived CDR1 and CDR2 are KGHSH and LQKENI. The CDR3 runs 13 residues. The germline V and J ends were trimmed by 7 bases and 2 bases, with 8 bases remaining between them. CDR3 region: CASCDTNTGELFF. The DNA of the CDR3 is TGTGCCAGCTGTGACACAAACACCGGGGAGCTGTTTTTT.

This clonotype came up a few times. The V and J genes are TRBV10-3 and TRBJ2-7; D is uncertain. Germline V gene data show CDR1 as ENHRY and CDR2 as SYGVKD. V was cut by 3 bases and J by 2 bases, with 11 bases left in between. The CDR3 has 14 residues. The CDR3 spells CAISDVETAYEQYF. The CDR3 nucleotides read TGTGCCATCAGTGACGTCGAGACCGCCTACGAGCAGTACTTC.